This T cell receptor beta chain is drawn from a study of regulatory T cells in long-lasting Graves disease. Sequencing libraries for TCR beta were prepared with iRepertoire HTBI primers and Arm-PCR of CDR3 regions. MiXCR, applied by TCRdb to the multiplex PCR reads, yields one record per CDR3 protein. This sample yields about half a million distinct CDR3 sequences, of which approximately 12% are seen a single time; roughly 8.9% belongs to the top ten. This clonotype was observed a handful of times. This sample's time point: newly diagnosed GD, antithyroid drugs for less than 3 months. Preparation of the TCR library used RNA extracted from PBMCs. The sample was also reused in another study, on T cells in Graves' hyperthyroidism and ophthalmopathy.

The TCR originated in a young woman with Graves disease. The sample was peripheral blood mononuclear cells (PBMCs), taken at new diagnosis, from a patient treated with antithyroid drugs.

This chain's CDR3 is CASSQGTSGIGPTYEQYF. The CDR3 nucleotides are TGTGCCAGCAGCCAAGGGACTAGCGGGATAGGACCCACCTACGAGCAGTACTTC. The V gene is TRBV3-1, the J gene TRBJ2-7; 12 bases agree with TRBD2. Germline trimming cut 1 base from V and 2 bases from J; bases unmatched to any gene: 9. There are 18 residues in the CDR3. Germline-derived CDR1 and CDR2 are LGHDT and YNNKEL (reference sequence).